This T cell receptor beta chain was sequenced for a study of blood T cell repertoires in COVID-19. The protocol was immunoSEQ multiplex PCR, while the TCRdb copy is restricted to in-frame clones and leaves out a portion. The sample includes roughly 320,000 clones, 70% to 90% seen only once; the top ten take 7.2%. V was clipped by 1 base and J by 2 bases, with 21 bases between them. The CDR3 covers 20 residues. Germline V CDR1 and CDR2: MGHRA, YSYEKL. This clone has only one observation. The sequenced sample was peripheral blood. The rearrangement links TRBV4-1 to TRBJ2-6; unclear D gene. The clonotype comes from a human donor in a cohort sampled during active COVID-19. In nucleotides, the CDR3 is TGCGCCAGCAGCCAAGTAACCATTACGGCCCAGGCGACTGGGGCCAACGTCCTGACTTTC. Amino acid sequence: CASSQVTITAQATGANVLTF.